A selection of T cell receptor beta chains follows, all from one sample in a study of CD8+ T cells in alopecia areata. Data came from immunoSEQ multiplex PCR; TCRdb stores just in-frame clones and leaves some out. The data hold approximately 170,000 clones, with less than 70% observed a single time. The sample here was CD4+ T cells sorted from blood, taken at week 24, from a patient treated with tofacitinib. The origin of the receptors is a human donor with alopecia areata. The CDR3 runs from the conserved cysteine through the conserved F or W. Each record gives: J gene, clone size, D gene, V gene, CDR3 DNA, CDR3 protein. D genes are given only for firm matches. Some rows have no size entry. The others give once, few or many, or a class for an expanded clone.

j_call: TRBJ2-1; clone_size: NA; d_call: TRBD2; v_call: TRBV2; cdr3_nt: TGTGCCAGCAGTGTGGAGGGAGGGTCCTACAATGAGCAGTTCTTC; cdr3_aa: CASSVEGGSYNEQFF
j_call: TRBJ1-6; clone_size: NA; d_call: NA; v_call: TRBV4-1; cdr3_nt: TGCGCCAGCAGCCAAGTTCAGGGCAATTCACCCCTCCACTTT; cdr3_aa: CASSQVQGNSPLHF
j_call: TRBJ2-1; clone_size: once; d_call: TRBD2; v_call: TRBV5-1; cdr3_nt: TGCGCCAGCAGGCCCAAGGGACTAGCGCTTGATGAGCAGTTCTTC; cdr3_aa: CASRPKGLALDEQFF
j_call: TRBJ2-6; clone_size: once; d_call: NA; v_call: TRBV7-9; cdr3_nt: TGTGCCAGCGATCAGGGATCTGGGGCCAACGTCCTGACTTTC; cdr3_aa: CASDQGSGANVLTF
j_call: TRBJ1-2; clone_size: NA; d_call: NA; v_call: TRBV30; cdr3_nt: TGTGCCTGGAGTGTTACAGGGCTCGGCTACACCTTC; cdr3_aa: CAWSVTGLGYTF
j_call: TRBJ1-1; clone_size: NA; d_call: NA; v_call: TRBV7-9; cdr3_nt: TGTGCCAGCAGCTCCACCAACACTGAAGCTTTCTTT; cdr3_aa: CASSSTNTEAFF
j_call: TRBJ2-7; clone_size: NA; d_call: NA; v_call: TRBV4-2; cdr3_nt: TGTGCCAGCAGCCAAGATCTTACTACAGGCAGCTCCTACGAGCAGTACTTC; cdr3_aa: CASSQDLTTGSSYEQYF
j_call: TRBJ2-6; clone_size: NA; d_call: NA; v_call: TRBV29-1; cdr3_nt: TGCAGCGCAGAATTTCAGGGGACCACATCTGGGGCCAACGTCCTGACTTTC; cdr3_aa: CSAEFQGTTSGANVLTF
j_call: TRBJ1-6; clone_size: NA; d_call: NA; v_call: TRBV2; cdr3_nt: TGTGCCAGCAGTGAAGCGGGTAGGCAGCGAGGTTCCTATAATTCACCCCTCCACTTT; cdr3_aa: CASSEAGRQRGSYNSPLHF
j_call: TRBJ1-5; clone_size: NA; d_call: NA; v_call: TRBV6-5; cdr3_nt: TGTGCCAGCAGTATCGGGGCAGGGCGCAATCAGCCCCAGCATTTT; cdr3_aa: CASSIGAGRNQPQHF
j_call: TRBJ2-7; clone_size: few; d_call: NA; v_call: TRBV7-8; cdr3_nt: TGTGCCAGCAGCGACCTCGGGGAGCAGTACTTC; cdr3_aa: CASSDLGEQYF
j_call: TRBJ2-5; clone_size: few; d_call: NA; v_call: TRBV7-9; cdr3_nt: TGTGCCAGCAGCCCGCCCTCGAGCGGTCCGACCCAGTACTTC; cdr3_aa: CASSPPSSGPTQYF
j_call: TRBJ1-2; clone_size: NA; d_call: TRBD1; v_call: TRBV6-6; cdr3_nt: TGTGCCAGCAGTTACATGACAGGGGAAGGCTACACCTTC; cdr3_aa: CASSYMTGEGYTF
j_call: TRBJ2-1; clone_size: NA; d_call: NA; v_call: TRBV29-1; cdr3_nt: TGCAGCGTTCCAAGTTGGGGGCACTACAATGAGCAGTTCTTC; cdr3_aa: CSVPSWGHYNEQFF
j_call: TRBJ1-2; clone_size: NA; d_call: NA; v_call: TRBV6-6; cdr3_nt: TGTGCCAGCACCCCTAAAGGACGGATCATTAACTATGGCTACACCTTC; cdr3_aa: CASTPKGRIINYGYTF
j_call: TRBJ2-1; clone_size: NA; d_call: TRBD1; v_call: TRBV25-1; cdr3_nt: TGTGCCAGCAAAAAACAGGGGAGCTCCTACAATGAGCAGTTCTTC; cdr3_aa: CASKKQGSSYNEQFF
j_call: TRBJ2-1; clone_size: NA; d_call: NA; v_call: TRBV30; cdr3_nt: TGTGCCGGGGGAAGGGGGGCCAAGGAGCAGTTCTTC; cdr3_aa: CAGGRGAKEQFF
j_call: TRBJ1-2; clone_size: once; d_call: NA; v_call: TRBV6-5; cdr3_nt: TGTGCCAGCAGTCCTGAAATTAATGGCTACACCTTC; cdr3_aa: CASSPEINGYTF
j_call: TRBJ1-1; clone_size: NA; d_call: NA; v_call: TRBV29-1; cdr3_nt: TGCAGCGTTGTGCCTAGGCAGGCAATGAACACTGAAGCTTTCTTT; cdr3_aa: CSVVPRQAMNTEAFF
j_call: TRBJ2-1; clone_size: NA; d_call: NA; v_call: TRBV5-1; cdr3_nt: TGCGCCAGCAGCTTGGCTTCACGACAGGCTTTAATTGAGCAGTTCTTC; cdr3_aa: CASSLASRQALIEQFF
j_call: TRBJ2-7; clone_size: NA; d_call: TRBD2; v_call: TRBV29-1; cdr3_nt: TGCAGCGTTGTACCGAGGGGAGGGAGCTCCTACGAGCAGTACTTC; cdr3_aa: CSVVPRGGSSYEQYF
j_call: TRBJ2-5; clone_size: NA; d_call: NA; v_call: TRBV12-5; cdr3_nt: TGTGCTAGTGGTTTAAGTGAGACCCAGTACTTC; cdr3_aa: CASGLSETQYF
j_call: TRBJ2-5; clone_size: few; d_call: NA; v_call: TRBV14; cdr3_nt: TGTGCCAGCAGCCAAGTGGGACGGAATCAAGAGACCCAGTACTTC; cdr3_aa: CASSQVGRNQETQYF
j_call: TRBJ2-7; clone_size: few; d_call: TRBD1; v_call: TRBV4-1; cdr3_nt: TGCGCCAGCAGCCCCCGGGACAGAAGCTACGAGCAGTACTTC; cdr3_aa: CASSPRDRSYEQYF
j_call: TRBJ2-5; clone_size: few; d_call: NA; v_call: TRBV2; cdr3_nt: TGTGCCAGCACCAGACACCGGGTCCAAGAGACCCAGTACTTC; cdr3_aa: CASTRHRVQETQYF
j_call: TRBJ2-5; clone_size: NA; d_call: TRBD2; v_call: TRBV5-6; cdr3_nt: TGTGCCAGCAGCTTGTCGGCGGGGGTGGAGACCCAGTACTTC; cdr3_aa: CASSLSAGVETQYF
j_call: TRBJ2-1; clone_size: NA; d_call: TRBD1; v_call: TRBV27; cdr3_nt: TGTGCCAGCAGTTCTAGGACAGGGGGCAGGGAGTTCTTC; cdr3_aa: CASSSRTGGREFF
j_call: TRBJ2-5; clone_size: NA; d_call: TRBD2; v_call: TRBV7-9; cdr3_nt: TGTGCCAGCAGCTTAGTGGAAGTAGGACTAGCGGGCCAAGAGACCCAGTACTTC; cdr3_aa: CASSLVEVGLAGQETQYF
j_call: TRBJ2-3; clone_size: few; d_call: NA; v_call: TRBV30; cdr3_nt: TGTGCCTGGAGTTATCCAGATACGCAGTATTTT; cdr3_aa: CAWSYPDTQYF
j_call: TRBJ2-7; clone_size: few; d_call: NA; v_call: TRBV6-1; cdr3_nt: TGTGCCAGCACCCGAGAGGGGGGCTTCCTATACGAGCAGTACTTC; cdr3_aa: CASTREGGFLYEQYF
j_call: TRBJ1-6; clone_size: few; d_call: TRBD1; v_call: TRBV5-1; cdr3_nt: TGCGCCAGCAGCCCATCGGGACAGGGGGCTTCACCCCTCCACTTT; cdr3_aa: CASSPSGQGASPLHF
j_call: TRBJ1-5; clone_size: NA; d_call: TRBD1; v_call: TRBV30; cdr3_nt: TGTGCCTGGAGAAAGGGTAGGACCACAGGGGGCAATCAGCCCCAGCATTTT; cdr3_aa: CAWRKGRTTGGNQPQHF
j_call: TRBJ1-1; clone_size: NA; d_call: NA; v_call: TRBV23-1; cdr3_nt: TGCGCCGGCCTGGGGTTGTTTGGGGCCCCTGAAGCTTTCTTT; cdr3_aa: CAGLGLFGAPEAFF
j_call: TRBJ1-4; clone_size: NA; d_call: NA; v_call: TRBV6-5; cdr3_nt: TGTGCCAGCAGTTACTCGGGAGGGTTTGGAAATGAAAAACTGTTTTTT; cdr3_aa: CASSYSGGFGNEKLFF
j_call: TRBJ1-1; clone_size: NA; d_call: NA; v_call: TRBV4-1; cdr3_nt: TGCGCCAGCAGCCAAGGGTGGGGGAACACTGAAGCTTTCTTT; cdr3_aa: CASSQGWGNTEAFF
j_call: TRBJ1-6; clone_size: many; d_call: NA; v_call: TRBV5-1; cdr3_nt: TGCGCCAGCAGACAGGGAAATTCACCCCTCCACTTT; cdr3_aa: CASRQGNSPLHF
j_call: TRBJ1-4; clone_size: NA; d_call: TRBD1; v_call: TRBV5-1; cdr3_nt: TGCGCCAGCAGCCTAGGGACAGCAGCAACTAATGAAAAACTGTTTTTT; cdr3_aa: CASSLGTAATNEKLFF
j_call: TRBJ1-1; clone_size: NA; d_call: NA; v_call: TRBV30; cdr3_nt: TGTGCCTGGAGCCCCGAGAACACTGAAGCTTTCTTT; cdr3_aa: CAWSPENTEAFF
j_call: TRBJ1-1; clone_size: once; d_call: NA; v_call: TRBV29-1; cdr3_nt: TGCAGCGTTGAGGGGCGCAGCCTAGAAGCTTTCTTT; cdr3_aa: CSVEGRSLEAFF
j_call: TRBJ1-5; clone_size: once; d_call: NA; v_call: TRBV4-2; cdr3_nt: TGTGCCAGTCAAGGGGGGACGGACAATCAGCCCCAGCATTTT; cdr3_aa: CASQGGTDNQPQHF
j_call: TRBJ2-7; clone_size: once; d_call: NA; v_call: TRBV29-1; cdr3_nt: TGCAGCGTTGGGGATGTCTCCTACGAGCAGTACTTC; cdr3_aa: CSVGDVSYEQYF
j_call: TRBJ1-2; clone_size: NA; d_call: NA; v_call: TRBV7-9; cdr3_nt: TGTGCCAGCAGCTGGGGACCTCAGGGTTTCCAGTATGGCTACACCTTC; cdr3_aa: CASSWGPQGFQYGYTF
j_call: TRBJ2-1; clone_size: NA; d_call: NA; v_call: TRBV5-1; cdr3_nt: TGCGCCAGCAGCCCTGGGGGGAATATCTACAATGAGCAGTTCTTC; cdr3_aa: CASSPGGNIYNEQFF
j_call: TRBJ1-2; clone_size: NA; d_call: NA; v_call: TRBV30; cdr3_nt: TGTGCCTGGAGTGTAGGACCCTCCTGGAAAGGCTACACCTTC; cdr3_aa: CAWSVGPSWKGYTF
j_call: TRBJ2-5; clone_size: NA; d_call: TRBD2; v_call: TRBV5-1; cdr3_nt: TGCGCCAGCAGCAAGAAGACTAGCGGGGGCCTAGTCCCAGAGACCCAGTACTTC; cdr3_aa: CASSKKTSGGLVPETQYF
j_call: TRBJ1-3; clone_size: NA; d_call: NA; v_call: TRBV30; cdr3_nt: TGTGCCTGGAGTCGGGACACCATATATTTT; cdr3_aa: CAWSRDTIYF
j_call: TRBJ2-3; clone_size: NA; d_call: TRBD2; v_call: TRBV27; cdr3_nt: TGTGCCAGCAGTTATCTCGCGGGGGGCGACACAGATACGCAGTATTTT; cdr3_aa: CASSYLAGGDTDTQYF
j_call: TRBJ2-5; clone_size: NA; d_call: TRBD1; v_call: TRBV5-1; cdr3_nt: TGCGCCAGCAGGCGGACAGGGTGGGTACAAGAGACCCAGTACTTC; cdr3_aa: CASRRTGWVQETQYF
j_call: TRBJ2-7; clone_size: NA; d_call: NA; v_call: TRBV5-1; cdr3_nt: TGCGCCAGCAGCTTGGCCTACGAGCAGTACTTC; cdr3_aa: CASSLAYEQYF
j_call: TRBJ1-1; clone_size: NA; d_call: NA; v_call: TRBV5-1; cdr3_nt: TGCGCCAGCAGCGTCTCAGGTGGCGACACTGAAGCTTTCTTT; cdr3_aa: CASSVSGGDTEAFF
j_call: TRBJ2-7; clone_size: NA; d_call: TRBD1; v_call: TRBV7-2; cdr3_nt: TGTGCCAGCAGCCTCCCCTCACGGGACAGGTACTCCTACGAGCAGTACTTC; cdr3_aa: CASSLPSRDRYSYEQYF
j_call: TRBJ2-5; clone_size: NA; d_call: NA; v_call: TRBV5-1; cdr3_nt: TGCGCCAGCAGAACGATACAGGGCTTACAGACCCAGTACTTC; cdr3_aa: CASRTIQGLQTQYF
j_call: TRBJ1-3; clone_size: few; d_call: TRBD1; v_call: TRBV29-1; cdr3_nt: TGCAGCGCAGCGGACAGGGCTGGAAACACCATATATTTT; cdr3_aa: CSAADRAGNTIYF